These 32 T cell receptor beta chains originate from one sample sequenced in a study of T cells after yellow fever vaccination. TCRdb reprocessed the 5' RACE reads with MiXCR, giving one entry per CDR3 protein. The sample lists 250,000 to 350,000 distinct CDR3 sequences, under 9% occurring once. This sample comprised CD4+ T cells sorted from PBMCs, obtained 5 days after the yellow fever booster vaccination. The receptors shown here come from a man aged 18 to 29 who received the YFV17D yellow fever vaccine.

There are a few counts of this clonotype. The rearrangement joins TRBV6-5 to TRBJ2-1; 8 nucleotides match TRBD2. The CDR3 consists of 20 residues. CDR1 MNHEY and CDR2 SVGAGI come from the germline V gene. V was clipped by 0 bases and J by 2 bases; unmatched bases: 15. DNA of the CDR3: TGTGCCAGCAGTTACTCGATCGCGGGGGGCCGACCCCATGCCTACAATGAGCAGTTCTTC. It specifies CASSYSIAGGRPHAYNEQFF.

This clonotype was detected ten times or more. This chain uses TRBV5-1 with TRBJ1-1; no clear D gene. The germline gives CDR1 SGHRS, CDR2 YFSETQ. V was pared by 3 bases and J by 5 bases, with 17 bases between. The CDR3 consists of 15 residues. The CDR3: CASSWDPGRNTEAFF. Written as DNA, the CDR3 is TGCGCCAGCAGCTGGGATCCGGGAAGAAATACTGAAGCTTTCTTT.

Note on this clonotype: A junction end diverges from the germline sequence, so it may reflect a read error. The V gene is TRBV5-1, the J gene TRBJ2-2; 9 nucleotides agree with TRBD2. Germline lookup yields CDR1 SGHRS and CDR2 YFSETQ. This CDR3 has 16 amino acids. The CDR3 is CASSLGASGVTGELIF. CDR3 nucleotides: TGCGCCAGCAGCTTGGGCGCTAGCGGGGTGACCGGGGAGCTGATTTTT. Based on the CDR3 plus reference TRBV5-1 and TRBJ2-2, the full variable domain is KAGVTQTPRYLIKTRGQQVTLSCSPISGHRSVSWYQQTPGQGLQFLFEYFSETQRNKGNFPGRFSGRQFSNSRSEMNVSTLELGDSALYLCASSLGASGVTGELIFGEGSRLTVL.

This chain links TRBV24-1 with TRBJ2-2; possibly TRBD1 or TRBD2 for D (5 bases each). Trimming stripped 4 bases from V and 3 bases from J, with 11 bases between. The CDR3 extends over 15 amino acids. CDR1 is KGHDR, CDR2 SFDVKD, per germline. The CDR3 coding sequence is TGTGCCACCAGTGACCCCGGGGCCGACACCGGGGAGCTGTTTTTT. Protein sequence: CATSDPGADTGELFF.

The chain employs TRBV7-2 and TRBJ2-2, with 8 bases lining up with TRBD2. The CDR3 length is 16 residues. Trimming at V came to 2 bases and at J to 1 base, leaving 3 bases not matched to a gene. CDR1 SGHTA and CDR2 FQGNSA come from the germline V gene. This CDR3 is CASSLMLAGNTGELFF. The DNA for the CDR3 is TGTGCCAGCAGCTTAATGCTAGCGGGGAACACCGGGGAGCTGTTTTTT. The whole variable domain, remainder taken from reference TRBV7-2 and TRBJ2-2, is GAGVSQSPSNKVTEKGKDVELRCDPISGHTALYWYRQSLGQGLEFLIYFQGNSAPDKSGLPSDRFSAERTGGSVSTLTIQRTQQEDSAVYLCASSLMLAGNTGELFFGEGSRLTVL.

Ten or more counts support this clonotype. CDR3 sequence (DNA): TGTGCCAGCAGACCCGGGAGTTACAATGAGCAGTTCTTC. It specifies CASRPGSYNEQFF. This sequence joins TRBV6-2 or TRBV6-3 and TRBJ2-1; tentatively, D is TRBD2 (6 bases). The germline gives CDR1 MNHEY, CDR2 SVGEGT. The CDR3 contains 13 residues. The ends were cut back, 6 bases at V and 4 bases at J, with 10 bases in the middle.

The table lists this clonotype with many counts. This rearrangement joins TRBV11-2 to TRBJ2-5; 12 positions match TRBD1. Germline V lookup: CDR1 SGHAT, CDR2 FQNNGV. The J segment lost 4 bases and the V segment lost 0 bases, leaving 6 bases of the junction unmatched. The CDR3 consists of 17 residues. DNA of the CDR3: TGTGCCAGCAGCTTAGATCGGGACAGGGGGCGCGCAGAGACCCAGTACTTC. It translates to CASSLDRDRGRAETQYF.

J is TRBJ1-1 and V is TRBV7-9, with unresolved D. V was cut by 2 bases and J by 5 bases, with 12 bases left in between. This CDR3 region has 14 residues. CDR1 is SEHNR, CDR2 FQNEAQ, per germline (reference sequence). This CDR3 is CASSLPGFRTEAFF. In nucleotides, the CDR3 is TGTGCCAGCAGCTTACCCGGGTTTAGGACTGAAGCTTTCTTT.

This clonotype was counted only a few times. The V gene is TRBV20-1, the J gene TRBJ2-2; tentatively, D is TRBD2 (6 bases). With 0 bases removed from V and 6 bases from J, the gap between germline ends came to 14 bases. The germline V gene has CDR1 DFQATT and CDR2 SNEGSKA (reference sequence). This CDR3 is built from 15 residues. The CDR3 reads CSARDPSGVAGELFF. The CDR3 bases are TGCAGTGCTAGAGATCCTTCGGGGGTGGCCGGGGAGCTGTTTTTT.

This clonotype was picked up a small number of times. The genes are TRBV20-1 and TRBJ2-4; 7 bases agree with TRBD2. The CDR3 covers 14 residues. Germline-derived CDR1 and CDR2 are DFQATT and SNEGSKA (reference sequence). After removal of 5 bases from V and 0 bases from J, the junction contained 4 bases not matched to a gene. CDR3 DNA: TGCAGTGCTCAAGCGGGGCTAGCCAAAAACATTCAGTACTTC. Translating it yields CSAQAGLAKNIQYF.

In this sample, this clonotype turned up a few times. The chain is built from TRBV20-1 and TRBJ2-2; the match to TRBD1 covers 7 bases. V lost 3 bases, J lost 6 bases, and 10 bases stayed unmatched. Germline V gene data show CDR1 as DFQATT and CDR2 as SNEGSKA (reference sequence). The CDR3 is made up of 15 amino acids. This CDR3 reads CSARQGVGSSGELFF. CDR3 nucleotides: TGCAGTGCTAGGCAGGGGGTCGGTTCGTCCGGGGAGCTGTTTTTT.

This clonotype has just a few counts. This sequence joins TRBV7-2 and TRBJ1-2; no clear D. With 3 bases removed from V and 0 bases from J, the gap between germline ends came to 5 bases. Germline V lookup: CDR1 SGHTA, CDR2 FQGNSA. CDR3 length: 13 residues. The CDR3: CASSFLANYGYTF. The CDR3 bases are TGTGCCAGCAGCTTTTTGGCTAACTATGGCTACACCTTC.

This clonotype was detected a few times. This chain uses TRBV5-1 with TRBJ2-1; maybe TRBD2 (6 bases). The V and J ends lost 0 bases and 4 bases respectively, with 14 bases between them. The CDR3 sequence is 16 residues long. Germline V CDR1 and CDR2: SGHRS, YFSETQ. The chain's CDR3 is CASSLDRGTEYNEQFF. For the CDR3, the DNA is TGCGCCAGCAGCTTGGACCGCGGGACCGAATACAATGAGCAGTTCTTC.

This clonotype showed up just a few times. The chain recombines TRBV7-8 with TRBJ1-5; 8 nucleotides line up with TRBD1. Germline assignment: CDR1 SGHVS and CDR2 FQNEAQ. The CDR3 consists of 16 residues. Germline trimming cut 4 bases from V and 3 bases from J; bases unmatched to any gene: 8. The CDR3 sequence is CASSSYRGSFNQPQHF. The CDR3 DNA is TGTGCCAGCAGCTCCTACAGGGGGTCCTTCAATCAGCCCCAGCATTTT.

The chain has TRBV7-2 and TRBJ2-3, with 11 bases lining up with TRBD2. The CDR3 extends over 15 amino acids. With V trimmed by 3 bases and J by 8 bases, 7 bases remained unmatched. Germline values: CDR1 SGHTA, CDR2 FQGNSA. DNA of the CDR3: TGTGCCAGCAGCTTTAGCGGGGGGGCGGGAGTTACGCAGTATTTT. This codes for CASSFSGGAGVTQYF.

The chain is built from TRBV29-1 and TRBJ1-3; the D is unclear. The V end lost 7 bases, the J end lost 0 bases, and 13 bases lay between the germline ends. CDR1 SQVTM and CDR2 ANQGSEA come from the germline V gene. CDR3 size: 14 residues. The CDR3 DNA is TGCAGCGCCTTGGACCCTAACTCTGGAAACACCATATATTTT. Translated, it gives CSALDPNSGNTIYF.

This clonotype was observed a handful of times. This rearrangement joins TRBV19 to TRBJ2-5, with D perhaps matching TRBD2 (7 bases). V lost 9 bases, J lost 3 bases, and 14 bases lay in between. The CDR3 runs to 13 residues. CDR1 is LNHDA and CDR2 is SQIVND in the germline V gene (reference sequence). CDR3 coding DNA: TGTGCCAGCGGCCGGGGGGCCGAAGAGACCCAGTACTTC. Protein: CASGRGAEETQYF.

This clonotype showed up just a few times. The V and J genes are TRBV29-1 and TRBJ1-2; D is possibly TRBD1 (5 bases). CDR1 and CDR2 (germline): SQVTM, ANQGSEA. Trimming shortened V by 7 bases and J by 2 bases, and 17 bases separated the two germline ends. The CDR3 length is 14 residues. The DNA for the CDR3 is TGCAGCGCCGAACGAGGGGTGGAGAACTATGGCTACACCTTC. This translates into CSAERGVENYGYTF.

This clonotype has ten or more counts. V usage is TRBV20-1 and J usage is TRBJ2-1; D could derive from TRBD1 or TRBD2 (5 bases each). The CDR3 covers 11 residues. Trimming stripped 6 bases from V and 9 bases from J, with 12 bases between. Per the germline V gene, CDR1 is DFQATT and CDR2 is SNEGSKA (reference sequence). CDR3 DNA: TGCAGTGCAACCCGGGGCCCTGAGCAGTTCTTC. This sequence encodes CSATRGPEQFF.

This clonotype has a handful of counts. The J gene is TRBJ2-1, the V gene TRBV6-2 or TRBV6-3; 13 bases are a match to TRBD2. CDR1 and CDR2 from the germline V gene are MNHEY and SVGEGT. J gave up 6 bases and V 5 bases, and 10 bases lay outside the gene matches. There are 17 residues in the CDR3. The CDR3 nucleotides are TGTGCCAGCAGTCCGGGTTGGGGGACTAGCGGGACCAATGAGCAGTTCTTC. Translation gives CASSPGWGTSGTNEQFF.

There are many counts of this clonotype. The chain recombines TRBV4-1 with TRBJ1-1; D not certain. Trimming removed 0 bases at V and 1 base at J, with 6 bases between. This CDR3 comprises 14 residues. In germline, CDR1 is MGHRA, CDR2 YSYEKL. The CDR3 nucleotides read TGCGCCAGCAGCCAAGATTGGGGGAACACTGAAGCTTTCTTT. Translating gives CASSQDWGNTEAFF.

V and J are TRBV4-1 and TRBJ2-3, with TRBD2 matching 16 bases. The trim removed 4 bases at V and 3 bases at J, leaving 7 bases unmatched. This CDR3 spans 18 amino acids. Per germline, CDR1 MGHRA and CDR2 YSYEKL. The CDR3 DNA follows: TGCGCCAGCAGCCGCCCCGGGACTAGCGGGGGGGGTACAGATACGCAGTATTTT. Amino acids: CASSRPGTSGGGTDTQYF.

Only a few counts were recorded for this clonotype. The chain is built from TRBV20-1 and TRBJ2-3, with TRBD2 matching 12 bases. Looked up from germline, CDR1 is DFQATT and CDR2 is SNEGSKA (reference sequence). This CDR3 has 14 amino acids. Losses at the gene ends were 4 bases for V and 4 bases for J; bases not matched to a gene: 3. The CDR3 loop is CSAIRTSGADTQYF. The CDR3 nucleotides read TGCAGTGCTATAAGGACTAGCGGGGCAGATACGCAGTATTTT.

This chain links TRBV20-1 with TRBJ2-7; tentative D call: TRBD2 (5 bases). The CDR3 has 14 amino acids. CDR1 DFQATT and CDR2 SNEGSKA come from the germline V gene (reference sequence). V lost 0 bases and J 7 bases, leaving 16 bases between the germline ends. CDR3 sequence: CSARDLGVPVEQYF. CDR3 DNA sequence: TGCAGTGCTAGAGATCTCGGGGTCCCGGTGGAGCAGTACTTC.

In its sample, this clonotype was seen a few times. The CDR3 coding sequence is TGTGCCAGCAGCTCTTCTGGACAGGTTGGAAACACCATATATTTT. This translates into CASSSSGQVGNTIYF. The J gene is TRBJ1-3, the V gene TRBV9; TRBD1 aligns across 7 bases. Germline loops: CDR1 SGDLS, CDR2 YYNGEE. CDR3 size: 15 residues. Trimming at V came to 4 bases and at J to 3 bases, leaving 7 bases not matched to a gene.

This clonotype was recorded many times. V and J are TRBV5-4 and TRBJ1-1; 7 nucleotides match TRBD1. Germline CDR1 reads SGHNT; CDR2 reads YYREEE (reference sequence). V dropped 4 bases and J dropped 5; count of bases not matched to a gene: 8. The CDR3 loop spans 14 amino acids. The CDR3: CASSPQGIWTEAFF. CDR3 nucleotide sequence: TGTGCCAGCAGCCCACAGGGGATTTGGACTGAAGCTTTCTTT.

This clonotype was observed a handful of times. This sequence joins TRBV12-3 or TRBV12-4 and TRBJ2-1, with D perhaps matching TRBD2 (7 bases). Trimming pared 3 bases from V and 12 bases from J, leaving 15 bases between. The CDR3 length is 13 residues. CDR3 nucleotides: TGTGCCAGCAGTTTGGGGGGGCCTAAGGGGCAGTTCTTC. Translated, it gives CASSLGGPKGQFF.

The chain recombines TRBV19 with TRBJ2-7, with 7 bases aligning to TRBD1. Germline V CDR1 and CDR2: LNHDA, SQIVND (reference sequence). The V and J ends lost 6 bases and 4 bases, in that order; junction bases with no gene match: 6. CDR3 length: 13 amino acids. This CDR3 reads CASSRDSIYEQYF. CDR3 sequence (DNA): TGTGCCAGTAGCCGGGACAGTATTTACGAGCAGTACTTC.

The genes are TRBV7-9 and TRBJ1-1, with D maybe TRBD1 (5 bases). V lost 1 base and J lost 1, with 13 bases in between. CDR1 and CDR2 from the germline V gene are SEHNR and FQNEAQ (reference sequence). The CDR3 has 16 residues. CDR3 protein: CASSLDPGQRNTEAFF. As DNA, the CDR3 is TGTGCCAGCAGCTTAGACCCGGGGCAGAGGAACACTGAAGCTTTCTTT.

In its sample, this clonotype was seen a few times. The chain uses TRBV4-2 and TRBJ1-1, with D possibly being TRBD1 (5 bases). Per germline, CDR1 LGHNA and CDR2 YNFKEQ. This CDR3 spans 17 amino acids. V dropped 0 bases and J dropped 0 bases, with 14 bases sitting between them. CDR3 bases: TGTGCCAGCAGCCAAGAACCGAACAGGTGGGTGAACACTGAAGCTTTCTTT. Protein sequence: CASSQEPNRWVNTEAFF.

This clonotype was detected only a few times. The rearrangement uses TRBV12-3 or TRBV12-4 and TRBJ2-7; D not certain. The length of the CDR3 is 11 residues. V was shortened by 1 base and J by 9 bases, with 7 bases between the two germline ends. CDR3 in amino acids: CASSLDLAQYF. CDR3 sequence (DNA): TGTGCCAGCAGTTTAGATCTGGCGCAGTACTTC.

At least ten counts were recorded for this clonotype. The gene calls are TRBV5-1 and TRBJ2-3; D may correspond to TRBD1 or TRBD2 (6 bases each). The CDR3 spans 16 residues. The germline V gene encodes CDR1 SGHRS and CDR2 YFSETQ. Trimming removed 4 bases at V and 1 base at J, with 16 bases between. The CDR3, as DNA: TGCGCCAGCAGCCCCTCGGGGGCGCGTCGCACAGATACGCAGTATTTT. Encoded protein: CASSPSGARRTDTQYF.